Listed here are 30 T cell receptor beta chains from one sample, sequenced in a study of T cells in Graves' hyperthyroidism and ophthalmopathy. RNA transcripts yielded amplified TCR beta CDR3 regions. HTBI primers were used for first-round RT-PCR of the TCR CDR3. TCRdb analysed the multiplex PCR reads with MiXCR anew, one entry per CDR3 protein. This sample has about 740,000 distinct CDR3 sequences, with about 15% found just once. What was sequenced was blood. The receptors originated from a woman younger than 30 with Graves' hyperthyroidism.

At least ten counts were recorded for this clonotype. The chain recombines TRBV12-3 or TRBV12-4 with TRBJ1-1; maybe TRBD1 (6 bases). The CDR3 extends over 14 amino acids. Between the trimmed V and J ends, which lost 6 bases and 2 bases, there was a span of 13 bases. CDR3 bases: TGTGCCAGCAGCCTTAGGGGGTACAACACTGAAGCTTTCTTT. Its translation is CASSLRGYNTEAFF.

The chain links TRBV4-1 to TRBJ2-1, with D perhaps TRBD1 (5 bases). The ends were cut back, 1 base at V and 0 bases at J, with 19 bases in the middle. The CDR3 spans 19 residues. The germline V gene encodes CDR1 MGHRA and CDR2 YSYEKL. CDR3 in DNA: TGCGCCAGCAGCCAAGGGGCCAGGGCCTACAAGAGCTCCTACAATGAGCAGTTCTTC. Its protein product is CASSQGARAYKSSYNEQFF.

This clonotype occurred many times. In DNA, the CDR3 is TGCAGTGCGAACAGGGGGCGCACGGAGACCCAGTACTTC. It encodes CSANRGRTETQYF. The chain couples TRBV20-1 to TRBJ2-5, with 9 bases fitting TRBD1. The CDR3 runs to 13 residues. Per the germline V gene, CDR1 is DFQATT and CDR2 is SNEGSKA (reference sequence). V trimming: 6 bases; J trimming: 5 bases; junction bases outside the gene matches: 7.

Comment on this clonotype: A much larger clone lies one base from this, so it may be a read error. The chain has TRBV20-1 and TRBJ2-3, with unresolved D. The CDR3 length is 11 residues. Germline V gene lookup returns CDR1 DFQATT and CDR2 SNEGSKA (reference sequence). The CDR3 loop reads CGARQSDTQYF. In nucleotides, the CDR3 is TGCGGTGCTAGACAATCAGATACGCAGTATTTT.

The rearrangement links TRBV14 to TRBJ2-1, with D possibly TRBD1 on 6 matching bases. With 4 bases removed from V and 9 bases from J, the gap between germline ends came to 13 bases. The CDR3 sequence is 13 residues long. Germline V gives CDR1 SGHDN, CDR2 FVKESK. The CDR3 nucleotides read TGTGCCAGCAGCCTATACAGGGAGACTGAGCAGTTCTTC. It specifies CASSLYRETEQFF.

This chain uses TRBV27 with TRBJ2-1, with a weak D call TRBD2 (6 bases). V was clipped by 10 bases and J by 3 bases, with 16 bases between them. This CDR3 has 14 residues. Germline V gene data show CDR1 as MNHEY and CDR2 as SMNVEV (reference sequence). CDR3 in amino acids: CATQSGSFYNEQFF. The CDR3 DNA is TGTGCCACCCAGAGCGGGTCCTTCTACAATGAGCAGTTCTTC.

This clonotype was observed at least ten times. This rearrangement joins TRBV11-2 to TRBJ1-5, with D uncertain. The CDR3 is 14 residues long. Germline assignment: CDR1 SGHAT and CDR2 FQNNGV. V lost 0 bases to trimming and J lost 5 bases, with 8 bases between them. The CDR3, as DNA: TGTGCCAGCAGCTTAGAGGGAACTGATCAGCCCCAGCATTTT. Its translation: CASSLEGTDQPQHF.

The chain joins TRBV7-2 to TRBJ2-5, with D unresolved. Trimming left V 1 base short and J 3 bases short, with 15 bases between. CDR1 is SGHTA, CDR2 FQGNSA, per germline. The CDR3 totals 16 residues. The CDR3, as DNA: TGTGCCAGCAGCTTAGGGTCCCTTCGGGTTAAAGAGACCCAGTACTTC. It yields the protein CASSLGSLRVKETQYF.

V and J are TRBV27 and TRBJ2-7; 7 bases are shared with TRBD2. From germline, CDR1 is MNHEY and CDR2 SMNVEV (reference sequence). The CDR3 totals 13 residues. With V trimmed by 6 bases and J by 3 bases, 5 bases remained unmatched. The CDR3 is CASSRDYGYEQYF. For the CDR3, the DNA is TGTGCCAGCAGCCGGGACTACGGCTACGAGCAGTACTTC.

The table lists this clonotype with many counts. V gene TRBV20-1 combines with J gene TRBJ2-3; 11 bases line up with TRBD2. The V gene end was trimmed by 8 bases and the J gene end by 5 bases; junction bases not matched to a gene: 12. There are 15 residues in the CDR3. Germline lookup yields CDR1 DFQATT and CDR2 SNEGSKA (reference sequence). The CDR3 is CSIILAGGREDTQYF. The CDR3 nucleotides read TGCAGTATAATTCTAGCGGGAGGACGGGAAGATACGCAGTATTTT.

This CDR3 reads CSVEAGGSTLQYF. In DNA form, the CDR3 reads TGCAGCGTTGAGGCGGGAGGGTCTACTTTGCAGTACTTC. This chain connects TRBV29-1 to TRBJ2-7, with TRBD2 identical over 9 bases. This CDR3 is 13 amino acids long. V shed 3 bases, J shed 9 bases, and the junction held 9 bases outside the gene matches. CDR1 and CDR2 from the germline V gene are SQVTM and ANQGSEA.

The sample holds many counts of this clonotype. The gene calls are TRBV3-1 and TRBJ2-3; tentatively, D is TRBD2 (5 bases). This CDR3 comprises 15 residues. Germline CDR1 is LGHDT and CDR2 is YNNKEL (reference sequence). Trimming cost V 1 base and J 2 bases, with 10 bases left between them. CDR3 DNA sequence: TGTGCCAGCAGCCAAGCGGGATGGGACACAGATACGCAGTATTTT. Amino acid sequence: CASSQAGWDTDTQYF.

This clonotype was picked up many times. V gene TRBV7-2 combines with J gene TRBJ2-5; tentative D call: TRBD2 (5 bases). Germline CDR1 SGHTA, CDR2 FQGNSA. This CDR3 region has 13 residues. Trimming stripped 3 bases from V and 5 bases from J, with 10 bases between. The CDR3 here is CASSFGVVETQYF. The CDR3 nucleotides are TGTGCCAGCAGCTTCGGGGTAGTGGAGACCCAGTACTTC.

As concerns this clonotype: Given the absence of the conserved phenylalanine or tryptophan at the CDR3 end, a read error is likely. This chain links TRBV7-9 with TRBJ2-7; no firm D call. The CDR3 runs 12 residues. In germline, CDR1 is SEHNR, CDR2 FQNEAQ (reference sequence). V dropped 6 bases and J dropped 7 bases, with 13 bases sitting between them. The CDR3 protein is CASSRLGREQYL. The CDR3 nucleotides read TGTGCCAGCAGTCGATTAGGCAGAGAGCAGTACCTC.

This clonotype appeared many times. The chain links TRBV3-1 to TRBJ2-1, with D perhaps TRBD1 (5 bases). This CDR3 spans 13 amino acids. Germline V lookup: CDR1 LGHDT, CDR2 YNNKEL (reference sequence). The V end was cut by 4 bases, the J end by 4 bases, with 8 bases between. In DNA form, the CDR3 reads TGTGCCAGCAGCCCCAGACAGTACAATGAGCAGTTCTTC. Translation gives CASSPRQYNEQFF.

With respect to this clonotype: This clone may be a read error of a much larger clone one base away. This chain uses TRBV27 with TRBJ2-3; 7 bases fit TRBD2. The CDR3 sequence is 18 residues long. From germline, CDR1 is MNHEY and CDR2 SMNVEV (reference sequence). V dropped 3 bases and J dropped 2; count of bases not matched to a gene: 14. As DNA, the CDR3 is TGTGCCAGCAGTTTGCGGGGGTATGGGCTCGAATTCACAGATACGCAGTATTTT. The encoded protein is CASSLRGYGLEFTDTQYF.

The chain links TRBV19 to TRBJ2-6; D may be TRBD2 (5 bases). CDR3 length: 15 amino acids. The germline V gene encodes CDR1 LNHDA and CDR2 SQIVND (reference sequence). Trimming stripped 10 bases from V and 4 bases from J, with 17 bases between. In DNA form, the CDR3 reads TGTGCCAACACTCCGAGGGAAGGCGGGGCCAACGTCCTGACTTTC. Its translation is CANTPREGGANVLTF.

The chain recombines TRBV30 with TRBJ2-5; D is possibly TRBD2 (6 bases). Germline assignment: CDR1 GTSNPN and CDR2 SVGIG (reference sequence). The CDR3 spans 15 residues. Between the trimmed V and J ends, which lost 4 bases and 5 bases, there was a span of 20 bases. The CDR3 DNA sequence: TGTGCCTGGACCCTCTCGGAGGGCCCTTGGGAGACCCAGTACTTC. Residues: CAWTLSEGPWETQYF.

The table lists this clonotype with many counts. The chain is built from TRBV11-2 and TRBJ2-3; D gene unclear. The V end was cut by 5 bases, the J end by 1 base, with 10 bases between. The CDR3 spans 14 residues. Per the germline V gene, CDR1 is SGHAT and CDR2 is FQNNGV. CDR3 in amino acids: CASSPAPGTDTQYF. For the CDR3, the DNA is TGTGCCAGCAGCCCGGCCCCGGGCACAGATACGCAGTATTTT.

This clonotype has ten or more counts. V gene TRBV6-1 combines with J gene TRBJ2-1; D unclear. V was cut by 5 bases and J by 4 bases, with 21 bases left in between. The CDR3 runs to 17 residues. Per germline, CDR1 MNHNS and CDR2 SASEGT. In nucleotides, the CDR3 is TGTGCCAGCAGTTTGCGGTCAGTAGACCCCAAATACAATGAGCAGTTCTTC. Translating it yields CASSLRSVDPKYNEQFF.

V gene TRBV29-1 combines with J gene TRBJ1-2; a weak D match, TRBD1 (5 bases). The CDR3 consists of 11 residues. The germline CDR1 and CDR2 sequences are SQVTM and ANQGSEA. V gave up 8 bases and J gave up 10 bases, with 17 bases separating them. The CDR3 coding sequence is TGCAGCACCAAGGCAGGGCTGAACTACACCTTC. It specifies CSTKAGLNYTF.

In its sample, this clonotype was seen a few times. The V and J genes are TRBV14 and TRBJ1-6; D is unresolved. CDR3 size: 14 residues. The V and J ends lost 1 base and 4 bases respectively, with 5 bases between them. Germline loops: CDR1 SGHDN, CDR2 FVKESK. CDR3 protein: CASSQGRYNSPLHF. CDR3 DNA: TGTGCCAGCAGCCAAGGGCGGTATAATTCACCCCTCCACTTT. Filled out from reference TRBV14 and TRBJ1-6, the complete variable domain reads EAGVTQFPSHSVIEKGQTVTLRCDPISGHDNLYWYRRVMGKEIKFLLHFVKESKQDESGMPNNRFLAERTGGTYSTLKVQPAELEDSGVYFCASSQGRYNSPLHFGNGTRLTVT.

The chain couples TRBV12-3 or TRBV12-4 to TRBJ2-5; 7 bases are shared with TRBD1. Trimming at V came to 6 bases and at J to 4 bases, leaving 8 bases not matched to a gene. This CDR3 region has 14 residues. The CDR3 loop is CASSPDRISETQYF. In nucleotides, the CDR3 is TGTGCCAGCAGCCCGGACAGGATCTCAGAGACCCAGTACTTC.

This rearrangement joins TRBV27 to TRBJ2-3; D is uncertain. Germline V lookup: CDR1 MNHEY, CDR2 SMNVEV (reference sequence). The CDR3 consists of 15 residues. The V gene lost 6 bases and the J gene lost 6 bases, with 19 bases spanning the gap. The chain's CDR3 is CASSRTSGLGDTQYF. The CDR3 DNA follows: TGTGCCAGCAGCCGCACCTCCGGCCTCGGGGATACGCAGTATTTT.

The genes are TRBV2 and TRBJ1-5; a weak D match, TRBD1 (5 bases). V gave up 1 base and J gave up 5 bases, with 9 bases separating them. The CDR3 runs 14 residues. In germline, CDR1 is SNHLY, CDR2 FYNNEI. The chain's CDR3 is CASSEGGGDQPQHF. The CDR3 DNA is TGTGCCAGCAGTGAAGGTGGAGGGGATCAGCCCCAGCATTTT. Full variable domain (remainder filled in from reference TRBV2 and TRBJ1-5): EPEVTQTPSHQVTQMGQEVILRCVPISNHLYFYWYRQILGQKVEFLVSFYNNEISEKSEIFDDQFSVERPDGSNFTLKIRSTKLEDSAMYFCASSEGGGDQPQHFGDGTRLSIL.

Ten or more counts support this clonotype. This sequence joins TRBV19 and TRBJ1-4; D gene uncertain. The CDR3 consists of 13 residues. Germline V gene data show CDR1 as LNHDA and CDR2 as SQIVND (reference sequence). V was clipped by 4 bases and J by 8 bases, with 11 bases between them. CDR3 coding DNA: TGTGCCAGTAGTAACGGTTTAAGGGAAAAACTGTTTTTT. It specifies CASSNGLREKLFF. The entire variable domain, with the rest obtained from reference TRBV19 and TRBJ1-4, is as follows: DGGITQSPKYLFRKEGQNVTLSCEQNLNHDAMYWYRQDPGQGLRLIYYSQIVNDFQKGDIAEGYSVSREKKESFPLTVTSAQKNPTAFYLCASSNGLREKLFFGSGTQLSVL.

This clonotype showed up many times. The V and J genes are TRBV20-1 and TRBJ2-1, with a tentative D call TRBD2 (6 bases). With 4 bases removed from V and 0 bases from J, the gap between germline ends came to 16 bases. The CDR3 sequence is 16 residues long. CDR1 is DFQATT and CDR2 is SNEGSKA in the germline V gene (reference sequence). The CDR3 DNA reads as TGCAGTGCTACTCCGGGACTTCTGAGCTCCTACAATGAGCAGTTCTTC. Encoded protein: CSATPGLLSSYNEQFF.

The V gene is TRBV19, the J gene TRBJ1-2; a weak D match, TRBD1 (5 bases). The ends were cut back, 3 bases at V and 4 bases at J, with 9 bases in the middle. Per the germline V gene, CDR1 is LNHDA and CDR2 is SQIVND (reference sequence). CDR3 size: 13 residues. Written as DNA, the CDR3 is TGTGCCAGTAGTATCGTGACAGCCTATGGCTACACCTTC. This codes for CASSIVTAYGYTF.

The table lists this clonotype with many counts. This chain joins TRBV12-3 or TRBV12-4 and TRBJ2-1, with D possibly being TRBD2 (6 bases). Trimming took off 5 bases at V and 3 bases at J, with 14 bases between the two ends. The length of the CDR3 is 15 residues. The CDR3 coding sequence is TGTGCCAGCAGTACCCAGCGGGTCAACTACAATGAGCAGTTCTTC. Translated: CASSTQRVNYNEQFF.

This clonotype was seen many times. V usage is TRBV20-1 and J usage is TRBJ1-1, with D possibly being TRBD1 (6 bases). V was shortened by 0 bases and J by 4 bases, with 12 bases between the two germline ends. The CDR3 is made up of 14 amino acids. Germline V CDR1 and CDR2: DFQATT, SNEGSKA (reference sequence). The CDR3 is CSARDGGPSTEAFF. CDR3 DNA: TGCAGTGCTAGAGATGGGGGGCCGAGCACTGAAGCTTTCTTT.